Below, 20 T cell receptor beta chains from the same sample are listed, as sequenced in a study of control samples from healthy donors and cancer patients. Libraries were prepared by immunoSEQ multiplex PCR; TCRdb keeps only in-frame clonotypes and omits some of them. Here the sample spans roughly 180,000 clones, 80% to 95% being singletons. Material: blood. The receptors were sampled from a woman in her sixties or seventies in good health.

The chain combines TRBV6-2 or TRBV6-3 with TRBJ2-3; D may be TRBD1 (6 bases). The CDR3 extends over 15 amino acids. V was clipped by 2 bases and J by 0 bases, with 9 bases between them. CDR1 and CDR2 (germline): MNHEY, SVGEGT. The CDR3 loop is CASSYDRSSTDTQYF. CDR3 nucleotides: TGTGCCAGCAGTTACGACAGGTCTAGCACAGATACGCAGTATTTT.

The sample holds one count of this clone. The chain has TRBV7-3 and TRBJ2-3, with TRBD1 as a possible D gene (5 bases). Looked up from germline, CDR1 is SGHTA and CDR2 is FQGTGA. The CDR3 is 14 amino acids. Between the trimmed V and J ends, which lost 2 bases and 6 bases, there was a span of 12 bases. The CDR3 is CASSLSRVWDTQYF. In DNA form, the CDR3 reads TGTGCCAGCAGCTTATCCAGGGTTTGGGATACGCAGTATTTT.

Turning to this clone: Germline and junction disagree at one end, which may indicate a read error. This sequence joins TRBV30 and TRBJ1-2; 9 nucleotides agree with TRBD1. CDR3 length equals 13 residues. From germline, CDR1 is GTSNPN and CDR2 SVGIG (reference sequence). The CDR3 spells CAWSVDRGDFLAF. The DNA of the CDR3 is TGTGCCTGGAGCGTAGACAGGGGGGATTTTCTAGCCTTC.

The CDR3 DNA is TGTGCCAGCAGCTTAGTGAGGCGGAGGACAGCGACCTATGGCTACACCTTC. It encodes CASSLVRRRTATYGYTF. J is TRBJ1-2 and V is TRBV7-6; weak D call: TRBD1 (6 bases). Trimming shortened V by 1 base and J by 4 bases, and 19 bases separated the two germline ends. Germline CDR1 reads SGHVS; CDR2 reads FNYEAQ. The CDR3 has 17 residues.

V is TRBV6-2 or TRBV6-3 and J is TRBJ2-4; 7 bases fit TRBD1. Germline trimming cut 5 bases from V and 8 bases from J; bases unmatched to any gene: 3. Germline lookup yields CDR1 MNHEY and CDR2 SVGEGT. The CDR3 loop spans 12 amino acids. The CDR3 region is CASSTTGYIQYF. In nucleotides, the CDR3 is TGTGCCAGCAGTACGACAGGGTACATTCAGTACTTC.

The chain recombines TRBV7-2 with TRBJ2-2; 7 positions match TRBD1. This CDR3 comprises 16 residues. Germline CDR1 SGHTA, CDR2 FQGNSA. The V gene end was trimmed by 2 bases and the J gene end by 1 base; junction bases not matched to a gene: 4. The CDR3 region has the DNA TGTGCCAGCAGCTTACATGCAGGGGGGAACACCGGGGAGCTGTTTTTT. Translated, it gives CASSLHAGGNTGELFF. Using reference TRBV7-2 and TRBJ2-2 for the parts outside the CDR3, the full variable domain is GAGVSQSPSNKVTEKGKDVELRCDPISGHTALYWYRQSLGQGLEFLIYFQGNSAPDKSGLPSDRFSAERTGGSVSTLTIQRTQQEDSAVYLCASSLHAGGNTGELFFGEGSRLTVL.

This chain connects TRBV30 to TRBJ1-1; a possible D gene is TRBD1 (6 bases). V lost 2 bases, J lost 5 bases, and 18 bases lay in between. This CDR3 is 15 amino acids long. The germline V gene has CDR1 GTSNPN and CDR2 SVGIG (reference sequence). Here the CDR3 reads CAWSRLQGGGTEAFF. In nucleotides, the CDR3 is TGTGCCTGGAGTAGATTACAGGGAGGGGGTACTGAAGCTTTCTTT.

The rearrangement uses TRBV12-3 or TRBV12-4 and TRBJ1-1; D is undetermined. This CDR3 is 12 amino acids long. V lost 4 bases and J lost 10, with 13 bases in between. This CDR3 is CASSSSSQRAFF. For the CDR3, the DNA is TGTGCCAGCAGTTCTTCCAGCCAAAGAGCTTTCTTT.

The chain carries TRBV6-2 or TRBV6-3 and TRBJ1-6, with D perhaps matching TRBD1 (6 bases). With 3 bases removed from V and 11 bases from J, the gap between germline ends came to 8 bases. CDR1 is MNHEY and CDR2 is SVGEGT in the germline V gene. This CDR3 spans 12 amino acids. CDR3 nucleotide sequence: TGTGCCAGCAGTTATGGGGGCGCACCCCTCCACTTT. It translates to CASSYGGAPLHF.

The rearrangement joins TRBV9 to TRBJ2-3; 10 nucleotides agree with TRBD2. The CDR3 consists of 16 residues. CDR1 is SGDLS and CDR2 is YYNGEE in the germline V gene. V gave up 4 bases and J gave up 1 base; unmatched junction bases: 6. This chain's CDR3 is CASSSRTSGRTDTQYF. The CDR3 DNA reads as TGTGCCAGCAGCTCTCGGACTAGCGGACGCACAGATACGCAGTATTTT.

The V gene is TRBV2, the J gene TRBJ1-5; D gene unclear. The germline gives CDR1 SNHLY, CDR2 FYNNEI. The CDR3 totals 14 residues. Between the trimmed V and J ends, which lost 5 bases and 6 bases, there was a span of 14 bases. The CDR3 DNA sequence: TGTGCCAGCAGTCAGCAACGGGATGGTCAGCCCCAGCATTTT. This encodes CASSQQRDGQPQHF.

The rearrangement links TRBV5-6 to TRBJ1-2; a possible D gene is TRBD1 (5 bases). Germline lookup yields CDR1 SGHDT and CDR2 YYEEEE. Trimming took off 1 base at V and 3 bases at J, with 7 bases between the two ends. This CDR3 contains 13 residues. CDR3 region: CASSLLQDYGYTF. For the CDR3, the DNA is TGTGCCAGCAGCTTGCTACAGGACTATGGCTACACCTTC.

This clone has a single count. The junction differs from germline at one of its ends, possibly a read error. V gene TRBV2 combines with J gene TRBJ1-4, with a weak D call TRBD1 (6 bases). The CDR3 contains 13 residues. Germline V gene lookup returns CDR1 SNHLY and CDR2 FYNNEI. CDR3 DNA: TGTGCCAGCAGTGACATGGGGGGCCGGGACATGGGGTTT. It encodes CASSDMGGRDMGF.

The rearrangement links TRBV5-4 to TRBJ1-2; D is possibly TRBD1 (5 bases). With 4 bases removed from V and 2 bases from J, the gap between germline ends came to 9 bases. CDR3 length: 13 residues. Germline loops: CDR1 SGHNT, CDR2 YYREEE (reference sequence). CDR3 loop: CASSPWGNYGYTF. Written as DNA, the CDR3 is TGTGCCAGCAGCCCCTGGGGGAACTATGGCTACACCTTC.

The chain uses TRBV19 and TRBJ1-1; D remains unclear. Trimming pared 0 bases from V and 1 base from J, leaving 6 bases between. CDR1 and CDR2 (germline): LNHDA, SQIVND (reference sequence). This CDR3 has 14 amino acids. CDR3 DNA sequence: TGTGCCAGTAGTATAGATTATTCGAACACTGAAGCTTTCTTT. It specifies CASSIDYSNTEAFF.

This clone was seen only a few times. This chain links TRBV4-1 with TRBJ2-7; 9 nucleotides line up with TRBD2. The CDR3 extends over 16 amino acids. CDR1 is MGHRA and CDR2 is YSYEKL in the germline V gene. V shed 0 bases and J 2 bases; nucleotides not matched to a gene: 5. CDR3 protein: CASSQDQGGGAYEQYF. CDR3 coding DNA: TGCGCCAGCAGCCAAGATCAAGGCGGGGGGGCCTACGAGCAGTACTTC.

This rearrangement joins TRBV7-2 to TRBJ1-6; no definite D call. This CDR3 spans 16 amino acids. The V end was cut by 5 bases, the J end by 0 bases, with 11 bases between. Germline CDR1 is SGHTA and CDR2 is FQGNSA. CDR3 region: CASSQREGSYNSPLHF. In nucleotides, the CDR3 is TGTGCCAGCAGCCAGAGGGAGGGCTCCTATAATTCACCCCTCCACTTT.

This rearrangement joins TRBV7-2 to TRBJ2-1, with D possibly TRBD2 on 5 matching bases. This CDR3 spans 14 amino acids. V was clipped by 1 base and J by 4 bases, with 8 bases between them. Germline V gene data show CDR1 as SGHTA and CDR2 as FQGNSA. CDR3 DNA: TGTGCCAGCAGCTTAGTACGGAGGTACAATGAGCAGTTCTTC. Protein sequence: CASSLVRRYNEQFF.

This CDR3 reads CASGGGQGLNEKLFF. DNA of the CDR3: TGTGCTAGTGGTGGGGGGCAGGGCCTTAATGAAAAACTGTTTTTT. The chain links TRBV12-5 to TRBJ1-4, with a possible D match to TRBD1 (6 bases). The CDR3 has 15 residues. V lost 5 bases and J lost 4, with 14 bases in between. Germline V gene data show CDR1 as LGHNT and CDR2 as FRNRAP.

The rearrangement links TRBV29-1 to TRBJ1-3; possible D gene TRBD1, 6 bases. The CDR3 has 13 amino acids. V was pared by 5 bases and J by 3 bases, with 11 bases between. In germline, CDR1 is SQVTM, CDR2 ANQGSEA. CDR3 sequence reads: CSVSRGLGNTIYF. The CDR3 nucleotides are TGCAGCGTTTCTCGGGGGCTTGGAAACACCATATATTTT.